This TCR beta chain stems from a study of blood T cell repertoires in COVID-19. Study context: The cDNA or gDNA used as material had been derived from T cells, B-cell-depleted T cells, or PBMCs.

In the original workflow: Counts of nucleated cells, estimated from reference gene primer amplification, were obtained. Profiling relied on immunoSEQ multiplex PCR, and the TCRdb table lists in-frame clones only, not all of them. V, J and clone size reflect that table, while D and trimming were determined from the DNA. The sample holds 650,000 to 800,000 clones, 85% to 90% seen once. The CDR3 consists of 13 residues. Germline loops: CDR1 DFQATT, CDR2 SNEGSKA (reference sequence). V dropped 3 bases and J dropped 1; count of bases not matched to a gene: 1. The sample taken for sequencing was peripheral blood. This clonotype was obtained from a woman younger than 35 with acute or convalescent COVID-19. This rearrangement joins TRBV20-1 to TRBJ2-3; TRBD1 aligns across 7 bases. CDR3 region: CSASTGGTDTQYF. The CDR3 coding sequence is TGCAGTGCTAGTACAGGGGGCACAGATACGCAGTATTTT.